These 25 T cell receptor beta chains came from one sample sequenced in a study of early T cells in non-severe SARS-CoV-2 infection (dated by TCRdb to about 2021). Library preparation used 5' RACE. Instrument on record: NextSeq 500. TCRdb reprocessed the public reads (quality trimming at Q25 with fastp, clone calling with MiXCR) and kept in-frame beta chains. All rows with the same CDR3 protein become a single entry with the most common DNA and genes. This sample lists approximately 120,000 distinct CDR3 sequences; under 15% were detected once. Roughly a fifth of the sample goes to the ten largest clones. The specimen was whole blood. The receptors come from an adult who was a healthcare worker with PCR-confirmed SARS-CoV-2 infection or an uninfected control (not recorded which).

This clonotype was seen only a few times. The gene calls are TRBV7-2 and TRBJ2-3, with D perhaps TRBD1 (5 bases). V lost 3 bases, J lost 2 bases, and 12 bases lay in between. Germline values: CDR1 SGHTA, CDR2 FQGNSA. The CDR3 length is 15 residues. The CDR3: CASSFRARDTDTQYF. CDR3 DNA: TGTGCCAGCAGCTTCAGGGCCAGGGACACAGATACGCAGTATTTT. Supplemented by reference TRBV7-2 and TRBJ2-3, the full variable domain reads GAGVSQSPSNKVTEKGKDVELRCDPISGHTALYWYRQSLGQGLEFLIYFQGNSAPDKSGLPSDRFSAERTGGSVSTLTIQRTQQEDSAVYLCASSFRARDTDTQYFGPGTRLTVL.

The V and J genes are TRBV7-6 and TRBJ2-3, with D perhaps given as TRBD1 or TRBD2 (5 bases each). V was clipped by 4 bases and J by 10 bases, with 12 bases between them. Germline values: CDR1 SGHVS, CDR2 FNYEAQ. CDR3 length: 12 amino acids. In DNA form, the CDR3 reads TGTGCCAGCAGCTCCTTGGGGGACCCGCAGTATTTT. Translation: CASSSLGDPQYF.

This clonotype was detected ten times or more. This chain connects TRBV12-5 to TRBJ1-1; D ambiguous. In germline, CDR1 is LGHNT, CDR2 FRNRAP. The CDR3 is 11 residues long. Deletions cut 8 bases from V and 3 bases from J, with 7 bases between. CDR3 in DNA: TGTGCTAGTCGAGGGTACACTGAAGCTTTCTTT. Its protein product is CASRGYTEAFF.

This clonotype was counted many times. This chain connects TRBV19 to TRBJ2-1, with a weak D call TRBD1 (7 bases). CDR3 length equals 16 residues. Per germline, CDR1 LNHDA and CDR2 SQIVND (reference sequence). V was pared by 5 bases and J by 8 bases, with 22 bases between. The DNA for the CDR3 is TGTGCCAGTAGTGGGAGGACAGGCGGCCTAATCGATGAGCAGTTCTTC. Translated: CASSGRTGGLIDEQFF.

The chain is built from TRBV5-1 and TRBJ2-1; D is ambiguous. The CDR3 has 17 residues. The V end was cut by 2 bases, the J end by 0 bases, with 15 bases between. Germline V CDR1 and CDR2: SGHRS, YFSETQ. As DNA, the CDR3 is TGCGCCAGCAGCTTATCCGAGATATATAGCTCCTACAATGAGCAGTTCTTC. Protein: CASSLSEIYSSYNEQFF.

The table lists this clonotype with a few counts. The chain links TRBV6-2 or TRBV6-3 to TRBJ2-5; the D is unclear. Germline CDR1 MNHEY, CDR2 SVGEGT. CDR3 length: 14 residues. Trimming cost V 8 bases and J 0 bases, with 13 bases left between them. CDR3 in DNA: TGTGCCAGCCGCGCAGAACAGTACCAAGAGACCCAGTACTTC. It codes for CASRAEQYQETQYF.

V gene TRBV3-1 combines with J gene TRBJ1-1, with unresolved D. This CDR3 is built from 13 residues. CDR1 and CDR2 (germline): LGHDT, YNNKEL (reference sequence). V was trimmed by 1 base and J by 2 bases, leaving 5 bases between them. The CDR3 DNA sequence: TGTGCCAGCAGCCAAGGGTCTAACACTGAAGCTTTCTTT. It translates to CASSQGSNTEAFF.

This clonotype came up a few times. The chain is built from TRBV10-3 and TRBJ2-1; weak D call: TRBD1 (6 bases). V was cut by 8 bases and J by 9 bases, with 17 bases left in between. From germline, CDR1 is ENHRY and CDR2 SYGVKD. This CDR3 spans 13 amino acids. CDR3 region: CAISSGERTEQFF. The CDR3 DNA is TGTGCCATCTCATCAGGGGAGCGCACTGAGCAGTTCTTC.

This clonotype appeared many times. V is TRBV4-1 and J is TRBJ2-2, with D perhaps matching TRBD1 or TRBD2 (5 bases each). The CDR3 has 17 residues. Trimming took 4 bases from V and 4 from J, leaving 19 bases between them. Germline lookup yields CDR1 MGHRA and CDR2 YSYEKL. CDR3 sequence reads: CASSPDEGTFGTGELFF. The CDR3 coding sequence is TGCGCCAGCAGCCCTGACGAGGGGACCTTCGGCACCGGGGAGCTGTTTTTT.

At least ten counts were recorded for this clonotype. The rearrangement links TRBV20-1 to TRBJ2-7, with 10 bases fitting TRBD1. The CDR3 sequence is 14 residues long. CDR1 and CDR2 (germline): DFQATT, SNEGSKA (reference sequence). Trimming removed 1 base from V and 6 bases from J; junction bases left unmatched: 6. This CDR3 reads CSARVRQGAGEQYF. DNA of the CDR3: TGCAGTGCTAGAGTGCGACAGGGGGCTGGCGAGCAGTACTTC.

In its sample, this clonotype was seen a few times. The gene calls are TRBV3-1 and TRBJ2-2; 8 bases are a match to TRBD1. CDR3 length: 14 residues. V was pared by 1 base and J by 5 bases, with 0 bases of the junction left unmatched. Per germline, CDR1 LGHDT and CDR2 YNNKEL (reference sequence). The CDR3: CASSQGQGTGELFF. The CDR3 DNA reads as TGTGCCAGCAGCCAAGGACAGGGGACCGGGGAGCTGTTTTTT.

The chain joins TRBV25-1 to TRBJ1-4; TRBD1 might be the D (5 bases). V lost 9 bases and J 8 bases, leaving 19 bases between the germline ends. CDR1 and CDR2 (germline): MGHDK, SYGVNS. This CDR3 comprises 14 residues. As DNA, the CDR3 is TGTGCCAGTCACGGAGGGGCATATGGGGAAAAACTGTTTTTT. Its protein product is CASHGGAYGEKLFF.

This chain connects TRBV15 to TRBJ1-5; 8 nucleotides match TRBD1. Germline V gene sequence: CDR1 LNHNV, CDR2 YYDKDF (reference sequence). J lost 7 bases, V lost 1 base, and 9 bases had no gene match. The CDR3 is 16 amino acids. Here the CDR3 DNA reads TGTGCCACCAGCAGAGCGGGACAGGAATATGGACAGCCCCAGCATTTT. It encodes CATSRAGQEYGQPQHF.

CDR3 sequence (DNA): TGCGCCAGCAGCACCGGGACTAGCGGGGGATGGGAGCAGTTCTTC. Amino acid sequence: CASSTGTSGGWEQFF. The chain is built from TRBV5-1 and TRBJ2-1, with 14 bases lining up with TRBD2. Germline CDR1 reads SGHRS; CDR2 reads YFSETQ. V dropped 4 bases and J dropped 10; count of bases not matched to a gene: 7. The CDR3 contains 15 residues.

J is TRBJ2-3 and V is TRBV18; possible D gene TRBD2, 6 bases. V shed 4 bases and J shed 6 bases, with 17 bases lying between them. This CDR3 is 15 amino acids long. Germline V CDR1 and CDR2: KGHSH, LQKENI. The CDR3 region is CASSQAGTFPDTQYF. The CDR3 nucleotides are TGTGCCAGCTCACAGGCGGGGACGTTCCCGGATACGCAGTATTTT.

The chain combines TRBV24-1 with TRBJ2-3; D call uncertain. The CDR3 contains 14 residues. The V gene lost 6 bases and the J gene lost 3 bases, with 12 bases spanning the gap. Germline-derived CDR1 and CDR2 are KGHDR and SFDVKD. This chain's CDR3 is CATSPGGVTDTQYF. The CDR3 coding sequence is TGTGCCACCAGTCCTGGTGGGGTGACAGATACGCAGTATTTT.

This clonotype was observed a handful of times. The chain employs TRBV29-1 and TRBJ2-3, with a possible D match to TRBD1 (5 bases). Trimming stripped 4 bases from V and 1 base from J, with 15 bases between. Germline V gene sequence: CDR1 SQVTM, CDR2 ANQGSEA. CDR3 size: 15 residues. This CDR3 reads CSVGPIDSRTDTQYF. CDR3 nucleotide sequence: TGCAGCGTTGGACCTATAGACAGCCGCACAGATACGCAGTATTTT.

The chain employs TRBV18 and TRBJ2-7; 7 bases agree with TRBD2. J lost 6 bases, V lost 8 bases, and 7 bases had no gene match. There are 12 residues in the CDR3. Looked up from germline, CDR1 is KGHSH and CDR2 is LQKENI. Here the CDR3 DNA reads TGTGCCAGCCTGACCGGGGGGAGCGAGCAGTACTTC. This encodes CASLTGGSEQYF. Full variable domain (remainder filled in from reference TRBV18 and TRBJ2-7): NAGVMQNPRHLVRRRGQEARLRCSPMKGHSHVYWYRQLPEEGLKFMVYLQKENIIDESGMPKERFSAEFPKEGPSILRIQQVVRGDSAAYFCASLTGGSEQYFGPGTRLTVT.

The rearrangement uses TRBV7-9 and TRBJ1-2, with no clear D. CDR3 size: 13 residues. Germline V CDR1 and CDR2: SEHNR, FQNEAQ (reference sequence). V gave up 5 bases and J gave up 2 bases, with 9 bases separating them. The CDR3 DNA is TGTGCCAGCAGCCCGAGCCGCAACTATGGCTACACCTTC. Protein: CASSPSRNYGYTF.

The rearrangement links TRBV3-1 to TRBJ2-1, with 8 bases lining up with TRBD2. CDR1 and CDR2 from the germline V gene are LGHDT and YNNKEL (reference sequence). The ends lost 1 base at V and 15 bases at J; junction bases unmatched: 5. The CDR3 length is 12 residues. CDR3 bases: TGTGCCAGCAGCCAAGCGGGGGGGCCGCGGTTCTTC. Translated: CASSQAGGPRFF.

The rearrangement links TRBV4-1 to TRBJ2-7; possible D gene TRBD2, 5 bases. Germline V CDR1 and CDR2: MGHRA, YSYEKL. This CDR3 is built from 14 residues. Trimming took 4 bases from V and 0 from J, leaving 10 bases between them. The CDR3 region is CASSPDWDSYEQYF. For the CDR3, the DNA is TGCGCCAGCAGCCCGGACTGGGACTCCTACGAGCAGTACTTC.

The chain uses TRBV2 and TRBJ1-2, with 9 positions matching TRBD1. The trim removed 6 bases at V and 3 bases at J, leaving 5 bases unmatched. The CDR3 is 14 amino acids. Germline CDR1 and CDR2: SNHLY and FYNNEI. The CDR3 DNA reads as TGTGCCAGCAGAGCACAGGGGGCGGACTATGGCTACACCTTC. Protein product: CASRAQGADYGYTF.

This clonotype was seen only a few times. The chain couples TRBV29-1 to TRBJ2-3; 9 positions match TRBD2. V lost 5 bases and J lost 5; bases outside the gene matches: 5. The germline V gene has CDR1 SQVTM and CDR2 ANQGSEA. The CDR3 consists of 13 residues. CDR3 loop: CSVPRGGGDTQYF. CDR3 sequence (DNA): TGCAGCGTTCCGCGGGGGGGCGGAGATACGCAGTATTTT.

This clonotype was counted only a few times. The chain uses TRBV20-1 and TRBJ1-2; no definite D call. Trimming removed 0 bases at V and 0 bases at J, with 8 bases between. In germline, CDR1 is DFQATT, CDR2 SNEGSKA (reference sequence). CDR3 length: 14 residues. This CDR3 reads CSARDTEANYGYTF. The CDR3 region has the DNA TGCAGTGCTAGAGATACAGAAGCTAACTATGGCTACACCTTC.

The chain combines TRBV11-3 with TRBJ2-2; weak D call: TRBD1 (8 bases). The CDR3 contains 17 residues. CDR1 and CDR2 (germline): SGHNT, YENEEA. V lost 5 bases and J lost 4, with 20 bases in between. This chain's CDR3 is CASSQGRGTGVTGELFF. The CDR3 nucleotides read TGTGCCAGCAGCCAGGGGAGGGGGACAGGAGTCACCGGGGAGCTGTTTTTT. Full variable domain (remainder filled in from reference TRBV11-3 and TRBJ2-2): EAGVVQSPRYKIIEKKQPVAFWCNPISGHNTLYWYLQNLGQGPELLIRYENEEAVDDSQLPKDRFSAERLKGVDSTLKIQPAELGDSAVYLCASSQGRGTGVTGELFFGEGSRLTVL.